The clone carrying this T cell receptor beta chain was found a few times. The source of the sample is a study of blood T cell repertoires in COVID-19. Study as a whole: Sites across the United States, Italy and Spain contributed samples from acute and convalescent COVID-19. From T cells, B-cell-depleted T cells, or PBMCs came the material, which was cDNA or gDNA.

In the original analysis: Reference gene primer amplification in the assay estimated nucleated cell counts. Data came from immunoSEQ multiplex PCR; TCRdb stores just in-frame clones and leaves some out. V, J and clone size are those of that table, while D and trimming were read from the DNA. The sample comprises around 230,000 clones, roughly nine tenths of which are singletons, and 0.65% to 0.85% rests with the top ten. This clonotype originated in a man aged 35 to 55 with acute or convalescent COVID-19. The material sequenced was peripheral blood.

The CDR3 here is CASSQDKARPLEQYF. Written as DNA, the CDR3 is TGTGCCAGCAGCCAAGATAAGGCTAGGCCCTTGGAGCAGTACTTC. The rearrangement uses TRBV4-2 and TRBJ2-7; D unresolved. Trimming cost V 0 bases and J 7 bases, with 16 bases left between them. Germline V gene data show CDR1 as LGHNA and CDR2 as YNFKEQ. CDR3 length equals 15 residues.